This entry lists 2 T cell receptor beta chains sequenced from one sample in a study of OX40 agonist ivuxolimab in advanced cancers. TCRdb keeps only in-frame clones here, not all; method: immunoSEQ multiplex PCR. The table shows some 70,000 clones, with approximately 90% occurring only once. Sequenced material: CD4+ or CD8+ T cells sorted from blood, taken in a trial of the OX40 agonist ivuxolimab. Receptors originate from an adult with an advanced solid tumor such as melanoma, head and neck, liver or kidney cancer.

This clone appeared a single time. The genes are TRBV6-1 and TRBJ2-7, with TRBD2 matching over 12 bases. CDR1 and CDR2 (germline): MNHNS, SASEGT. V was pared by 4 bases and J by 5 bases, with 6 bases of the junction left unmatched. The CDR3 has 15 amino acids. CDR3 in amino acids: CASSALAGGPDEQYF. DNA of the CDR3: TGTGCCAGCAGTGCTCTAGCGGGAGGGCCGGACGAGCAGTACTTC.

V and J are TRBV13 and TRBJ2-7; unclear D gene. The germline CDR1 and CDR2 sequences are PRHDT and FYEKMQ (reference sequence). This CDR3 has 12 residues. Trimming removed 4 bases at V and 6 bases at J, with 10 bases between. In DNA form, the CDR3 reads TGTGCCAGCAGCTACCGACGCTCCGAGCAGTACTTC. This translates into CASSYRRSEQYF.